This TCR beta chain comes out of a study of Ad26.COV2.S vaccination and SARS-CoV-2 variants. Study summary: Vaccine-arm donor from the placebo-controlled COV1001 Ad26.COV2.S trial. Findings of the study overall: Participants in the vaccine arm had higher spike-specific TCR breadth; placebo recipients had lower.

Only one count was recorded for this clone. As yet, its antigen is unknown. Treatment denoted: about 20 received Ad26.COV2.S at low or high dose, single or two shots; five or six received placebo; per-sample allocation not given. Day 63 following the first vaccine or placebo injection was when the samples were taken. Expressing Wuhan-strain SARS-CoV-2 spike, an Ad26 vector served as the vaccine. Trimming stripped 4 bases from V and 4 bases from J, with 20 bases between. This CDR3 region has 16 residues. Germline CDR1 SGHRS, CDR2 YFSETQ. The protocol was immunoSEQ multiplex PCR, while the TCRdb copy is restricted to in-frame clones and leaves out a portion. The sample consists of some 640,000 clones, roughly 90% of them appearing once.

The genes are TRBV5-1 and TRBJ1-1; possibly TRBD1 for D (5 bases). Source: peripheral blood, taken in a trial of Ad26.COV2.S vaccine versus placebo. The clonotype originates from a person between 18 and 65 years old who received the Ad26.COV2.S COVID-19 vaccine or a placebo. In DNA, the CDR3 is TGCGCCAGCAGCCCTGGTGGTGGAGGAAGGGGCACTGAAGCTTTCTTT. Translation gives CASSPGGGGRGTEAFF.